This record looks at one T cell receptor beta chain sequence and its context. Its antigen is not known. Germline CDR1 reads SGHNT; CDR2 reads YYREEE (reference sequence). V was pared by 0 bases and J by 4 bases, with 13 bases between. CDR3 length: 15 residues. The data derive from a study of T cell responses to AZD1222 COVID-19 vaccine. Data came from immunoSEQ multiplex PCR; TCRdb stores just in-frame clones and leaves some out. The sample has around 170,000 clones; less than 95% are singletons. Study conclusions and caveats: White British people made up most donors, females outnumbered males, and clonal diversity was possibly underestimated.

The source material was peripheral blood, sampled on day 0 of AZD1222 vaccination. This clonotype was obtained from an adult in good health. The chain couples TRBV5-4 to TRBJ1-2; D is uncertain. The CDR3 DNA reads TGTGCCAGCAGCTTGGACAGCTACCCCCTCTATGGCTACACCTTC. Translation: CASSLDSYPLYGYTF.